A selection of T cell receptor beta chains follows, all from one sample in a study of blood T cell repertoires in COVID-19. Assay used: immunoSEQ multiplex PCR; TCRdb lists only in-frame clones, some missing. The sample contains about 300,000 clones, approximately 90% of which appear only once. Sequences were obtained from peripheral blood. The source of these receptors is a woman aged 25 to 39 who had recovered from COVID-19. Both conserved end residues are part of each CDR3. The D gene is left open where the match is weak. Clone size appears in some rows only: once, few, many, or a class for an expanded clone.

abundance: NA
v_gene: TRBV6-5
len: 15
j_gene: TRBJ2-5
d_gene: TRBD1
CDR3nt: TGTGCCAGCAGGCCCCGCACAGGGGGCTGGGAGACCCAGTACTTC
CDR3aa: CASRPRTGGWETQYF

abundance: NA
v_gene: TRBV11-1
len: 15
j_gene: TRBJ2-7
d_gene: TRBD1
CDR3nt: TGTGCCAGCAGCTACGGGACAGAGAGCTCCTACGAGCAGTACTTC
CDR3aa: CASSYGTESSYEQYF

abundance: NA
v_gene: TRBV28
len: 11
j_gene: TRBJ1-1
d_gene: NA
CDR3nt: TGTGCCAGCAGTTTATCCAGGGAAGCTTTCTTT
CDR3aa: CASSLSREAFF

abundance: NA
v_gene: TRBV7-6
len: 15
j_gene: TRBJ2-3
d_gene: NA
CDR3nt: TGTGCCAGCAGCTATGGGGCTAGCGGCACAGATACGCAGTATTTT
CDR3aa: CASSYGASGTDTQYF

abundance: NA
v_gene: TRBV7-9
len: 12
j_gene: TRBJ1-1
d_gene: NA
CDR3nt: TGTGCCAGCAGCCAGACGGCCGGGGGTGGTTTCTTT
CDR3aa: CASSQTAGGGFF

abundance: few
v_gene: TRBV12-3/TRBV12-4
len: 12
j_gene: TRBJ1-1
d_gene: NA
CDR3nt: TGTGCCAGCAGCCCTCTGAACACTGAAGCTTTCTTT
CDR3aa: CASSPLNTEAFF

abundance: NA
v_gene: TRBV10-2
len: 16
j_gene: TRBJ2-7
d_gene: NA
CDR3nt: TGCGCCAGCATCCCCGGAGGCTACCCGGGCCGGTACGAGCAGTACTTC
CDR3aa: CASIPGGYPGRYEQYF

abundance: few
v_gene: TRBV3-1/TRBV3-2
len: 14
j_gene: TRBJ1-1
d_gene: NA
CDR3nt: TGTGCCAGCAGCCAAGGCAGGGTGAACACTGAAGCTTTCTTT
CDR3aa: CASSQGRVNTEAFF

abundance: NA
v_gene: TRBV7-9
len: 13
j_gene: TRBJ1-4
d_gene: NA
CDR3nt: TGTGCCAGCAGCCCCGGGGGTAATGAAAAACTGTTTTTT
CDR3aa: CASSPGGNEKLFF

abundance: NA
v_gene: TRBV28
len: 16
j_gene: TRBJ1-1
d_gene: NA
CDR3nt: TGTGCCAGCAGTTTAACGACAGGAAGACCGAACACTGAAGCTTTCTTT
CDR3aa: CASSLTTGRPNTEAFF